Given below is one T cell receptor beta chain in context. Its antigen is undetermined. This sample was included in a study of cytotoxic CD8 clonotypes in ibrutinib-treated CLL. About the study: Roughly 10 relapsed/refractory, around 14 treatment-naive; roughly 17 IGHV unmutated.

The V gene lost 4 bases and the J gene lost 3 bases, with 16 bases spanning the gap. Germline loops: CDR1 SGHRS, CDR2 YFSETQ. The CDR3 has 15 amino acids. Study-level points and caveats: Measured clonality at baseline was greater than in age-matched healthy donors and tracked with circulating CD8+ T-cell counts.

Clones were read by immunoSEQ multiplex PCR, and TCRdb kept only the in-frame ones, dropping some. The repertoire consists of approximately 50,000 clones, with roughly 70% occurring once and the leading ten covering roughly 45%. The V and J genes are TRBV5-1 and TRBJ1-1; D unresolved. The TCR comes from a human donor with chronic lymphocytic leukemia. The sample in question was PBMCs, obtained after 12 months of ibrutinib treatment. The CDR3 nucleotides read TGCGCCAGCAGCCCCCCGAGGGCCGGACACACTGAAGCTTTCTTT. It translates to CASSPPRAGHTEAFF.